A selection of T cell receptor beta chains follows, all from one sample in a study of T cells in localized non-small cell lung cancer. This table comes from immunoSEQ multiplex PCR, and its TCRdb copy is limited to in-frame clones, with some not included. The table includes 4,000 or so clones, under 35% detected once. The source was lung tumor tissue, collected before any cancer treatment. These receptors came from a man between 35 and 75 years old with stage II squamous cell lung carcinoma. The CDR3 runs from the conserved cysteine through the conserved F or W. D genes are given only for firm matches. Expanded clones are given a class, and other clones once, few, many or no size at all.

j_gene,v_gene,abundance,d_gene,len,CDR3nt,CDR3aa
TRBJ2-1,TRBV30,.,.,14,TGTGCCTGGCGTGCTTTGGGAGGGGGCAATGAGCAGTTCTTC,CAWRALGGGNEQFF
TRBJ2-6,TRBV6-8,.,TRBD1,18,TGTGCCAGCAGTCTACCCCGGGACAGGGTTGGTGGGGCCAACGTCCTGACTTTC,CASSLPRDRVGGANVLTF
TRBJ2-3,TRBV5-1,.,.,14,TGCGCCAGCAGCAGGGAGGACAGCACAGATACGCAGTATTTT,CASSREDSTDTQYF
TRBJ1-5,TRBV11-3,.,TRBD1,14,TGTGCCAGCAGCCGGGGACAGCACAATCAGCCCCAGCATTTT,CASSRGQHNQPQHF
TRBJ2-3,TRBV9,.,TRBD2,16,TGTGCCAGCAGCGTAATCGGGACTAGCGGCACAGATACGCAGTATTTT,CASSVIGTSGTDTQYF
TRBJ2-3,TRBV6-8,.,TRBD2,16,TGTGCCAGCAGACCCCGACTAGCGGGGAGCACAGATACGCAGTATTTT,CASRPRLAGSTDTQYF
TRBJ2-1,TRBV7-4,once,.,13,TGTGCCAGCAGTTCTCTCACTAGCAGGGAGCAGTTCTTC,CASSSLTSREQFF
TRBJ2-3,TRBV28,few,.,14,TGTGCCAGCAGTCCCCGCCTCATGACAGATACGCAGTATTTT,CASSPRLMTDTQYF
TRBJ2-1,TRBV11-3,.,.,16,TGTGCCAGCAGCTACCTCGGGACTCCGGGGATCGATGAGCAGTTCTTC,CASSYLGTPGIDEQFF
TRBJ2-3,TRBV6-8,few,.,16,TGTGCCAGCAGTATGGGAACAGATCCTAGCACAGATACGCAGTATTTT,CASSMGTDPSTDTQYF
TRBJ1-2,TRBV7-2,few,.,13,TGTGCCAGCAGCCCCGGGGCATTGGGTGGCTACACCTTC,CASSPGALGGYTF
TRBJ2-2,TRBV29-1,once,TRBD1,15,TGCAGCGCCGGACAGGGCGCCGCAAACACCGGGGAGCTGTTTTTT,CSAGQGAANTGELFF
TRBJ2-1,TRBV6-8,few,TRBD1,17,TGTGCCAGCACCACCACCAGGAAGGGGGCCTCCTACAATGAGCAGTTCTTC,CASTTTRKGASYNEQFF
TRBJ1-6,TRBV9,.,.,17,TGTGCCAGCAGACCCACTGGAATGGGGGGGCGACGTTCACCCCTCCACTTT,CASRPTGMGGRRSPLHF
TRBJ1-2,TRBV30,.,TRBD1,15,TGTGCCTGGAGTAATGGGGACAGGGCTAACTATGGCTACACCTTC,CAWSNGDRANYGYTF
TRBJ2-3,TRBV2,few,.,15,TGTGCCAGCAGTGAAGCGGGGTTTAGCACAGATACGCAGTATTTT,CASSEAGFSTDTQYF
TRBJ2-3,TRBV23-1,.,.,17,TGCGCCAGCAGTCAATCCCCCCGGGAGAAGAGGGGAGATACGCAGTATTTT,CASSQSPREKRGDTQYF
TRBJ2-1,TRBV19,.,.,15,TGTGCCAGTAGTCTTGGGGGGACGGTTAACAATGAGCAGTTCTTC,CASSLGGTVNNEQFF
TRBJ2-7,TRBV11-3,many,TRBD1,14,TGTGCCAGCACCTTACTTGGGACAGACTACGAGCAGTACTTC,CASTLLGTDYEQYF
TRBJ2-7,TRBV6-8,medium-sized,TRBD2,13,TGTGCCAGCATTAAGCGGGGTACCTACGAGCAGTACTTC,CASIKRGTYEQYF
TRBJ2-3,TRBV5-1,.,.,14,TGCGCCAGCAGCCTGGGACACCGGTCAGATACGCAGTATTTT,CASSLGHRSDTQYF
TRBJ2-7,TRBV19,.,.,16,TGTGCCAGTAGTGCACTTAGCGGGGACAGCTCCTACGAGCAGTACTTC,CASSALSGDSSYEQYF
TRBJ1-4,TRBV6-8,.,TRBD1,15,TGTGCCAGCAGCCCGCCGACAGGGGGGGAGGAAAAACTGTTTTTT,CASSPPTGGEEKLFF
TRBJ2-1,TRBV6-8,.,TRBD2,16,TGTGCCAGCAGTTACGGCCTAGCGGGAGCTTCTAATGAGCAGTTCTTC,CASSYGLAGASNEQFF
TRBJ1-2,TRBV6-8,many,.,14,TGTGCCAGCAGCCTACGGTCCATAGGCTATGGCTACACCTTC,CASSLRSIGYGYTF
TRBJ2-7,TRBV11-3,few,.,17,TGTGCCAGCAGCCCCCGGCGGGGGCGGGCCGTAACCTACGAGCAGTACTTC,CASSPRRGRAVTYEQYF
TRBJ1-4,TRBV18,few,.,17,TGTGCCAGCTCACCTTACGCCCGTCTATCGGTGACTGAAAAACTGTTTTTT,CASSPYARLSVTEKLFF
TRBJ2-1,TRBV19,.,TRBD2,13,TGTGCCAGTATGTCACTAGCGAGCAATGAGCAGTTCTTC,CASMSLASNEQFF
TRBJ1-3,TRBV9,.,.,16,TGTGCCAGCAGCGCGGACGCCCGGGGAGTGGGAAACACCATATATTTT,CASSADARGVGNTIYF
TRBJ2-1,TRBV19,.,.,14,TGTGCCAGTAGACCAGGCTCTAGGTTGGGTGAGCAGTTCTTC,CASRPGSRLGEQFF
TRBJ2-7,TRBV6-8,.,TRBD2,18,TGTGCCAGCAGCGACTTGGGAGCGGGGGGGCTCTTGAGATACGAGCAGTACTTC,CASSDLGAGGLLRYEQYF
TRBJ2-2,TRBV6-8,medium-sized,.,14,TGTGCCAGCTGCCGTGGCAGGGCTTGGGGGGAGCTGTTTTTT,CASCRGRAWGELFF
TRBJ2-1,TRBV5-1,.,.,15,TGCGCCAGCAGCTTGACAGTAGGGGGGTACAATGAGCAGTTCTTC,CASSLTVGGYNEQFF
TRBJ1-6,TRBV19,few,.,12,TGTGCCAGTAGTATTGGGAATTCACCCCTCCACTTT,CASSIGNSPLHF
TRBJ1-4,TRBV30,few,.,15,TGTGCCTGGAGTTCAGGACAGCCGAGACAAGAAAAACTGTTTTTT,CAWSSGQPRQEKLFF
TRBJ2-5,TRBV11-3,many,TRBD2,15,TGTGCCAGCAGCCCCAGAGCGGGAGTAGGGGAGACCCAGTACTTC,CASSPRAGVGETQYF
TRBJ2-5,TRBV11-3,few,TRBD2,19,TGTGCCAGCAGCCAGCAGGGGACTAGCGGGAGAGTGGGTAGGGAGACCCAGTACTTC,CASSQQGTSGRVGRETQYF
TRBJ1-1,TRBV19,.,.,13,TGTGCCAGTGAGAGGGACGTGAACACTGAAGCTTTCTTT,CASERDVNTEAFF
TRBJ2-3,TRBV2,.,TRBD2,13,TGTGCCAGCACTAGCGGGTACACAGATACGCAGTATTTT,CASTSGYTDTQYF